This T cell receptor (beta chain) was sequenced during a study of response to subunit inactivated influenza vaccine. Findings of the study overall: Authors proposed each seasonal influenza vaccination draws in few new T cells.

From the RT-PCR reads, TCRdb called clonotypes with MiXCR, one entry per CDR3 protein. The sample has 200,000 to 300,000 distinct CDR3 sequences, roughly an eighth seen once. In regard to this clonotype: The antigen is not known.

The clonotype was recovered from a man aged 50-59 years who received an inactivated influenza vaccine. The sample was non-naive T cells sorted from PBMCs, taken 14 days before vaccination.

The CDR3 loop is CASSRQGGVAFF. In nucleotides, the CDR3 is TGTGCCAGCAGCCGACAGGGGGGAGTAGCTTTCTTT. The chain uses TRBV7-2 and TRBJ1-1; 9 bases map to TRBD1. The length of the CDR3 is 12 residues. The germline V gene encodes CDR1 SGHTA and CDR2 FQGNSA. The V and J ends lost 5 bases and 10 bases, in that order; junction bases with no gene match: 5.